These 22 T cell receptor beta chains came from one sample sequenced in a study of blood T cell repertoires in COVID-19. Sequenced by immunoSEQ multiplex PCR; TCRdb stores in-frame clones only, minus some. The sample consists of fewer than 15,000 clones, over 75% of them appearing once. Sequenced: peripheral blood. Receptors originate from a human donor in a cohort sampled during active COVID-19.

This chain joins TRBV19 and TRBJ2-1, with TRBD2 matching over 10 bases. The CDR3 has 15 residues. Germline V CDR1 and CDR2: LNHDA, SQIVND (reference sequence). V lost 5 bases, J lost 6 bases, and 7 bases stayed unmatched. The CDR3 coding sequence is TGTGCCAGTAGTCCCGGGGCTAGCGGGAGCAATGAGCAGTTCTTC. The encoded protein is CASSPGASGSNEQFF.

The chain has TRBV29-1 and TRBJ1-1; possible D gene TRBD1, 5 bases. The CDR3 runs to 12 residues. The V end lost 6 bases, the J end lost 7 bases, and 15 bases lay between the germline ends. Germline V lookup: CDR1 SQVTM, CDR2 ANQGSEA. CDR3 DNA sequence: TGCAGCGTGGAACAGGAAATTCATGAAGCTTTCTTT. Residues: CSVEQEIHEAFF.

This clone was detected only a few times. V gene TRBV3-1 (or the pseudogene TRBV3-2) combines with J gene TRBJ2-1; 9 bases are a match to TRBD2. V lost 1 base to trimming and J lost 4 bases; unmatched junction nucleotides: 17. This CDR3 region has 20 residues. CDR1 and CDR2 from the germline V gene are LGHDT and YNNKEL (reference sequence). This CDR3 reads CASSQADRGGSGSIYNEQFF. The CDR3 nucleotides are TGTGCCAGCAGCCAAGCGGATAGGGGAGGTAGCGGGAGTATTTACAATGAGCAGTTCTTC.

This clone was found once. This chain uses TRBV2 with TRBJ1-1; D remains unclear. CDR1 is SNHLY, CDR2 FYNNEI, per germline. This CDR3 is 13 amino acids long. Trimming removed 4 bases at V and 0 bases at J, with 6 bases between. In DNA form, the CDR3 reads TGTGCCAGCAGTGTAGAGATGAACACTGAAGCTTTCTTT. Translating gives CASSVEMNTEAFF. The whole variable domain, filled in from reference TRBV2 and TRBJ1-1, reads EPEVTQTPSHQVTQMGQEVILRCVPISNHLYFYWYRQILGQKVEFLVSFYNNEISEKSEIFDDQFSVERPDGSNFTLKIRSTKLEDSAMYFCASSVEMNTEAFFGQGTRLTVV.

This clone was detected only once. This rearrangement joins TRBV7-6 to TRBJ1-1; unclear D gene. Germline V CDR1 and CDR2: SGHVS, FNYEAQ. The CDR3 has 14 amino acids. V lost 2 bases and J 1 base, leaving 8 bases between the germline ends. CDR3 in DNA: TGTGCCAGCAGCTTATCAGCAGGGAACACTGAAGCTTTCTTT. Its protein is CASSLSAGNTEAFF. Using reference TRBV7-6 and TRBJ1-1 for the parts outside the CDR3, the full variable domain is GAGVSQSPRYKVTKRGQDVALRCDPISGHVSLYWYRQALGQGPEFLTYFNYEAQQDKSGLPNDRFSAERPEGSISTLTIQRTEQRDSAMYRCASSLSAGNTEAFFGQGTRLTVV.

The CDR3 protein is CATSDSQVRTGAYSNQPQHF. Here the CDR3 DNA reads TGTGCCACCAGTGATTCCCAGGTGCGGACAGGAGCTTATAGCAATCAGCCCCAGCATTTT. The rearrangement links TRBV24-1 to TRBJ1-5; 7 positions match TRBD1. The CDR3 runs to 20 residues. V trimming: 2 bases; J trimming: 0 bases; junction bases outside the gene matches: 15. Germline assignment: CDR1 KGHDR and CDR2 SFDVKD.

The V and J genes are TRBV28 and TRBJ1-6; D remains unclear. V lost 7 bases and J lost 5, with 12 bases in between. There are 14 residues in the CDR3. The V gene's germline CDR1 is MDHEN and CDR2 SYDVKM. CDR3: CASTMGSNNSPLHF. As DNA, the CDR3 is TGTGCCAGCACCATGGGGAGCAATAATTCACCCCTCCACTTT. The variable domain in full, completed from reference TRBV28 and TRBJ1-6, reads DVKVTQSSRYLVKRTGEKVFLECVQDMDHENMFWYRQDPGLGLRLIYFSYDVKMKEKGDIPEGYSVSREKKERFSLILESASTNQTSMYLCASTMGSNNSPLHFGNGTRLTVT.

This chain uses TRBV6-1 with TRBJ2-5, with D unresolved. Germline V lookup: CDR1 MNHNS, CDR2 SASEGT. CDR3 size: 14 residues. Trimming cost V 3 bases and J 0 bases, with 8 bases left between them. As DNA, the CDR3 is TGTGCCAGCAGTGATAGAGGCAACCAAGAGACCCAGTACTTC. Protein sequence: CASSDRGNQETQYF.

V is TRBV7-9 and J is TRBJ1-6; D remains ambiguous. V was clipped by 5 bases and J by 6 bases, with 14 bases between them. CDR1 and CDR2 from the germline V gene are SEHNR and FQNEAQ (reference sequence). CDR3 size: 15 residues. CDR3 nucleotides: TGTGCCAGCAGCCCTCTAGAGGCGCCTAATTCACCCCTCCACTTT. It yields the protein CASSPLEAPNSPLHF.

The CDR3 DNA follows: TGTGCCAGCAGCCAAGATCGAGCTTACACAGATACGCAGTATTTT. It yields the protein CASSQDRAYTDTQYF. The chain employs TRBV14 and TRBJ2-3; D gene ambiguous. CDR3 length: 15 amino acids. Germline assignment: CDR1 SGHDN and CDR2 FVKESK. V was trimmed by 0 bases and J by 2 bases, leaving 9 bases between them.

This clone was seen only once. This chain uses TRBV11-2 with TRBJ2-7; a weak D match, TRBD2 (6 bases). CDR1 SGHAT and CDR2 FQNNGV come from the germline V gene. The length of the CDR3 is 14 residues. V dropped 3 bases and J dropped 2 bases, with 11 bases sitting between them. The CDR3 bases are TGTGCCAGCAGCTTCGGAGGGAGGCCCTACGAGCAGTACTTC. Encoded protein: CASSFGGRPYEQYF. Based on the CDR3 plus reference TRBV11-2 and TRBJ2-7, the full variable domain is EAGVAQSPRYKIIEKRQSVAFWCNPISGHATLYWYQQILGQGPKLLIQFQNNGVVDDSQLPKDRFSAERLKGVDSTLKIQPAKLEDSAVYLCASSFGGRPYEQYFGPGTRLTVT.

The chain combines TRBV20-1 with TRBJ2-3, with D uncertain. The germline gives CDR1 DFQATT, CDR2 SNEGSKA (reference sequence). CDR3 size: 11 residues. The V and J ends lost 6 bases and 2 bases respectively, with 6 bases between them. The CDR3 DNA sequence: TGCAGTGCCCTTTACACAGATACGCAGTATTTT. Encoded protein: CSALYTDTQYF.

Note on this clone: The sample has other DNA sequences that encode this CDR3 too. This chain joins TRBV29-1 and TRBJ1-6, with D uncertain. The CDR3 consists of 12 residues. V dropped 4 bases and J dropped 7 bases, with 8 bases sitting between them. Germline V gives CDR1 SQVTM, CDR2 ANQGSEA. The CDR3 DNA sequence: TGCAGCGTTGGGGGAGGGAATTCACCCCTCCACTTT. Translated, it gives CSVGGGNSPLHF.

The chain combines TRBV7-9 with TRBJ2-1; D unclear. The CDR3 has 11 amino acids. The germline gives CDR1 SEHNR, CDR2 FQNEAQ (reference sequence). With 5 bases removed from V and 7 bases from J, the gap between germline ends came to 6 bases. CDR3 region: CASSHENEQFF. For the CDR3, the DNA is TGTGCCAGCAGCCACGAGAATGAGCAGTTCTTC.

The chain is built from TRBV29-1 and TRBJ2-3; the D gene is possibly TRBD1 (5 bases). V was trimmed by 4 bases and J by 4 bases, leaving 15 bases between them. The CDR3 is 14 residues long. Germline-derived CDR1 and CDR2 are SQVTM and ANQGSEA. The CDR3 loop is CSVARGVESDTQYF. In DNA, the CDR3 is TGCAGCGTTGCAAGGGGTGTCGAATCAGATACGCAGTATTTT.

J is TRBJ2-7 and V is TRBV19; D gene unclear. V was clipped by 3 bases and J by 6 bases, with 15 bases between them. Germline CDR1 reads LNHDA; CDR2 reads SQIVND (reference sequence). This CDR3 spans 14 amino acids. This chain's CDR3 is CASSISPSSGEQYF. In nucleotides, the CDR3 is TGTGCCAGTAGTATTTCCCCCTCCAGTGGCGAGCAGTACTTC. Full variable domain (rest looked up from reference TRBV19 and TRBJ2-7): DGGITQSPKYLFRKEGQNVTLSCEQNLNHDAMYWYRQDPGQGLRLIYYSQIVNDFQKGDIAEGYSVSREKKESFPLTVTSAQKNPTAFYLCASSISPSSGEQYFGPGTRLTVT.

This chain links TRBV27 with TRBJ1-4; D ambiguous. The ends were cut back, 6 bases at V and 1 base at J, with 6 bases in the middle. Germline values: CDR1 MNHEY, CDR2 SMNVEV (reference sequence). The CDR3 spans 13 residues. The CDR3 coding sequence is TGTGCCAGCAGCGTCGGAACTAATGAAAAACTGTTTTTT. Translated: CASSVGTNEKLFF.

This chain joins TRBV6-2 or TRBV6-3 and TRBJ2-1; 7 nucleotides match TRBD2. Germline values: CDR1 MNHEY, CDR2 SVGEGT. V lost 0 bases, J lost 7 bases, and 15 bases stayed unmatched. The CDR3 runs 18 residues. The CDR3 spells CASSYSVAGESFSNEQFF. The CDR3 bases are TGTGCCAGCAGTTACTCGGTGGCGGGAGAGAGCTTTAGTAATGAGCAGTTCTTC.

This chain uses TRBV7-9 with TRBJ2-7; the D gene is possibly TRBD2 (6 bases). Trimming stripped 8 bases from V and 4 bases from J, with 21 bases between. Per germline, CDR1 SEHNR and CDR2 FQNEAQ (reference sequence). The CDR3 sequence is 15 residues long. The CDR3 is CASSFRPLARYEQYF. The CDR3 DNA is TGTGCCAGCTCGTTTAGGCCCCTAGCGAGGTACGAGCAGTACTTC.

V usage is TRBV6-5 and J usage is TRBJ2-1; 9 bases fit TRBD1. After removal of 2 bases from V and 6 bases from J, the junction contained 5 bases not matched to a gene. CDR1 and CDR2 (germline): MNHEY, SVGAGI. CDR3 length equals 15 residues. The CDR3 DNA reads TGTGCCAGCAGTTACAGACAGGGGGTCGGCAATGAGCAGTTCTTC. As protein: CASSYRQGVGNEQFF.

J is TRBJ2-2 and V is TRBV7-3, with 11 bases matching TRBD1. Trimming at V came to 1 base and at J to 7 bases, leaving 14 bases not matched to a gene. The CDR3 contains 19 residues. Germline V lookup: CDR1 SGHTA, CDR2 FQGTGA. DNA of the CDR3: TGTGCCAGCAGCTTAAAAGCATGGACAGGGGGCTTATCCTACGGGGAGCTGTTTTTT. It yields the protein CASSLKAWTGGLSYGELFF.

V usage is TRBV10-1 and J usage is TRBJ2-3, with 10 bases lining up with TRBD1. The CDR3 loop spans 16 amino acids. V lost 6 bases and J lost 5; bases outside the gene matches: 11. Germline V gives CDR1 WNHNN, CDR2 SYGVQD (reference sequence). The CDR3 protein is CASSGGQGVLRDTQYF. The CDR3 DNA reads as TGCGCCAGCAGCGGAGGACAGGGGGTCCTCAGAGATACGCAGTATTTT.